Each of the 6 T cell receptor beta chains below was sequenced from the same sample in a study of OX40 agonist ivuxolimab in advanced cancers. Clones were sequenced by immunoSEQ multiplex PCR, and TCRdb holds only the in-frame ones, with some missing. The sample holds 9,500 to 15,000 clones, roughly 81% seen once. The source was CD4+ or CD8+ T cells sorted from blood, collected in a trial of the OX40 agonist ivuxolimab. All receptors come from an adult with an advanced solid tumor such as melanoma, head and neck, liver or kidney cancer.

This clone was counted a few times. The chain has TRBV29-1 and TRBJ2-1, with D maybe TRBD1 (5 bases). Germline V gene lookup returns CDR1 SQVTM and CDR2 ANQGSEA. The CDR3 is 14 amino acids. The V and J ends lost 4 bases and 0 bases respectively, with 10 bases between them. CDR3 coding DNA: TGCAGCGTTGGGGGCCAAAGCTCCTACAATGAGCAGTTCTTC. It is translated as CSVGGQSSYNEQFF.

The chain joins TRBV5-6 to TRBJ2-1; maybe TRBD1 (6 bases). There are 17 residues in the CDR3. Germline values: CDR1 SGHDT, CDR2 YYEEEE. The germline V and J ends were trimmed by 0 bases and 3 bases, with 16 bases remaining between them. The CDR3 protein is CASSLDEDRIIYNEQFF. In DNA, the CDR3 is TGTGCCAGCAGCTTGGACGAAGACAGGATCATCTACAATGAGCAGTTCTTC.

The V call is TRBV7-9, the J call TRBJ2-1, with D hard to call. Trimming left V 5 bases short and J 2 bases short, with 10 bases between. In germline, CDR1 is SEHNR, CDR2 FQNEAQ (reference sequence). The CDR3 totals 14 residues. The CDR3 DNA is TGTGCCAGCAGCCCTTCTTTAACCTACAATGAGCAGTTCTTC. It yields the protein CASSPSLTYNEQFF.

This sequence joins TRBV5-1 and TRBJ2-7; 12 bases line up with TRBD2. Per germline, CDR1 SGHRS and CDR2 YFSETQ. V shed 4 bases, J shed 6 bases, and the junction held 8 bases outside the gene matches. The length of the CDR3 is 15 residues. CDR3 sequence reads: CASSPGTSGLGEQYF. The CDR3 DNA sequence: TGCGCCAGCAGCCCTGGGACTAGCGGGCTGGGCGAGCAGTACTTC. The variable domain in full, completed from reference TRBV5-1 and TRBJ2-7, reads KAGVTQTPRYLIKTRGQQVTLSCSPISGHRSVSWYQQTPGQGLQFLFEYFSETQRNKGNFPGRFSGRQFSNSRSEMNVSTLELGDSALYLCASSPGTSGLGEQYFGPGTRLTVT.

The chain recombines TRBV25-1 with TRBJ1-4; D gene unclear. The germline V and J ends were trimmed by 3 bases and 7 bases, with 9 bases remaining between them. CDR1 and CDR2 from the germline V gene are MGHDK and SYGVNS. The CDR3 loop spans 13 amino acids. CDR3 region: CASSDWGREKLFF. Here the CDR3 DNA reads TGTGCCAGCAGTGATTGGGGTCGTGAAAAACTGTTTTTT.

This clone was recorded a few times. The rearrangement uses TRBV2 and TRBJ1-5; 9 bases line up with TRBD1. Germline V gene lookup returns CDR1 SNHLY and CDR2 FYNNEI. V gave up 6 bases and J gave up 4 bases; unmatched junction bases: 4. The CDR3 spans 14 residues. The CDR3 protein is CASREGQGNQPQHF. The CDR3, as DNA: TGTGCCAGCAGGGAGGGACAGGGTAATCAGCCCCAGCATTTT.